The sequence of this TCR beta chain was determined in a study of post-analysis software for immune sequencing data. Background on the study: Included courses were relapsing-remitting and secondary progressive multiple sclerosis; progressive-relapsing multiple sclerosis was also included. Findings and caveats of the study: Co-batched samples clustered tightly together by F measure. Significantly lower normalized Chao1 diversity was seen in multiple sclerosis patients than in controls. When patients were compared with controls, about 5 TRBV segments were more frequent, TRBV5-6, TRBV5-1 and TRBV20-1 among them.

With regard to this clonotype: Its target is unknown. A much larger clone lies one base from this, so it may be a read error.

The CDR3 has 17 residues. Trimming removed 5 bases from V and 7 bases from J, with 27 bases in between. Germline V gives CDR1 SGHAT, CDR2 FQNNGV. TCR beta libraries were prepared from cDNA with unique molecular identifiers. TCRdb reanalysed the PCR reads using MiXCR and keeps one entry per CDR3 protein. The data hold around 260,000 distinct CDR3 sequences, with 36% observed a single time. Sequenced input: blood. J is TRBJ2-7 and V is TRBV11-2, with D possibly matching TRBD1 (7 bases). The source is a girl between 5 and 17 years old with multiple sclerosis. The CDR3 region is CASSPQGGARSYNEQYF. Here the CDR3 DNA reads TGTGCCAGCAGCCCGCAGGGGGGCGCCCGTTCCTACAATGAGCAGTACTTC. The variable domain in full, with the rest retrieved from reference TRBV11-2 and TRBJ2-7, is EAGVAQSPRYKIIEKRQSVAFWCNPISGHATLYWYQQILGQGPKLLIQFQNNGVVDDSQLPKDRFSAERLKGVDSTLKIQPAKLEDSAVYLCASSPQGGARSYNEQYFGPGTRLTVT.